Listed below are T cell receptor beta chains from one sample, sequenced in a study of Graves' ophthalmopathy and Graves' hyperthyroidism. TCRdb redid the calling of the multiplex PCR reads with MiXCR, one entry per CDR3 protein. The data contain around 520,000 distinct CDR3 sequences, approximately 35% of them singletons. The sequencing sample was made of peripheral blood or thyroid tissue (not recorded which). The receptors come from an adult man with Graves' hyperthyroidism. Both conserved end residues are part of each CDR3. Fields, in order: J gene, clone size, V gene, D gene, CDR3 DNA, CDR3 protein. The D gene is left open where the match is weak. A clone size is listed for some rows: how often the clone was seen (once, few, many), or a class if it is expanded.

j_call: TRBJ1-2; clone_size: once; v_call: TRBV25-1; d_call: .; cdr3_nt: TGTGCCAGCAGTACGACGGGGGTTTTAATTAACGGCTACACCTTC; cdr3_aa: CASSTTGVLINGYTF
j_call: TRBJ1-6; clone_size: .; v_call: TRBV29-1; d_call: TRBD1; cdr3_nt: TGCAGCGTTGTTTCGGGACAGGGGACCAATTCACCCCTCCACTTT; cdr3_aa: CSVVSGQGTNSPLHF
j_call: TRBJ2-7; clone_size: many; v_call: TRBV9; d_call: .; cdr3_nt: TGTGCCAGCAGCTCCCCCGGTTTGCAGTACTTC; cdr3_aa: CASSSPGLQYF
j_call: TRBJ2-5; clone_size: many; v_call: TRBV28; d_call: .; cdr3_nt: TGTGCCAGCCGGGGGATCGAGACCCAGTACTTC; cdr3_aa: CASRGIETQYF
j_call: TRBJ1-2; clone_size: many; v_call: TRBV7-9; d_call: .; cdr3_nt: TGTGCCATCAGACCGGGTTTGGACTATGGCTACACCTTC; cdr3_aa: CAIRPGLDYGYTF
j_call: TRBJ2-2; clone_size: many; v_call: TRBV29-1; d_call: .; cdr3_nt: TGCAGCGTTGAAACGGCGGGGTCCGGGGAGCTGTTTTTT; cdr3_aa: CSVETAGSGELFF
j_call: TRBJ2-5; clone_size: few; v_call: TRBV11-3; d_call: .; cdr3_nt: TGTGCCAGCAGCTTAGATGCGTCCATAAGAGAGACCCAGTACTTC; cdr3_aa: CASSLDASIRETQYF
j_call: TRBJ2-2; clone_size: many; v_call: TRBV2; d_call: .; cdr3_nt: TGTGCCAGCAGTGACCGGGGATTTAACACCGGGGAGCTGTTTTTT; cdr3_aa: CASSDRGFNTGELFF
j_call: TRBJ2-7; clone_size: .; v_call: TRBV11-2; d_call: .; cdr3_nt: TGTGCCAGCAGCTCAGCCGGGACGCGCTACGAGCAGTACTTC; cdr3_aa: CASSSAGTRYEQYF
j_call: TRBJ1-4; clone_size: many; v_call: TRBV19; d_call: .; cdr3_nt: TGTGCCAGTAAGAGGGATTCAACTAATGAAAAACTGTTTTTT; cdr3_aa: CASKRDSTNEKLFF
j_call: TRBJ1-4; clone_size: many; v_call: TRBV7-8; d_call: .; cdr3_nt: TGTGCCAGCAGCTTAGAAGGCCGCCAGCTATCTAATGAAAAACTGTTTTTT; cdr3_aa: CASSLEGRQLSNEKLFF
j_call: TRBJ1-4; clone_size: many; v_call: TRBV2; d_call: .; cdr3_nt: TGTGCCAGCCGGTCGGAGGTTGGTGAAAAACTGTTTTTT; cdr3_aa: CASRSEVGEKLFF
j_call: TRBJ2-5; clone_size: few; v_call: TRBV24-1; d_call: .; cdr3_nt: TGTGCCACGGAGACCCAGTACTTC; cdr3_aa: CATETQYF
j_call: TRBJ2-5; clone_size: .; v_call: TRBV7-2; d_call: TRBD2; cdr3_nt: TGTGCCAGCAGCGCGGGACTAGCGAAAGAGACCCAGTACTTC; cdr3_aa: CASSAGLAKETQYF
j_call: TRBJ2-2; clone_size: many; v_call: TRBV20-1; d_call: .; cdr3_nt: TGCAGTGTCGACCCGCCCGGGGGAGCTGACGGGGAGCTGTTTTTT; cdr3_aa: CSVDPPGGADGELFF
j_call: TRBJ2-5; clone_size: .; v_call: TRBV20-1; d_call: TRBD1; cdr3_nt: TGCAGTGCATCCGGACAGGGGGCCCAAGAGACCCAGTACTTC; cdr3_aa: CSASGQGAQETQYF
j_call: TRBJ2-7; clone_size: .; v_call: TRBV5-3; d_call: TRBD2; cdr3_nt: TGTGCCAGCAGCTCCGGGCCCGGGGGGAATGAGCAGTACTTC; cdr3_aa: CASSSGPGGNEQYF
j_call: TRBJ2-1; clone_size: once; v_call: TRBV20-1; d_call: .; cdr3_nt: TGCAGTGCTACGTTATACAATGAGCAGTTCTTC; cdr3_aa: CSATLYNEQFF
j_call: TRBJ2-6; clone_size: .; v_call: TRBV5-1; d_call: .; cdr3_nt: TGCGCCAGCAGCCGCACCTCTTCGGAGAGATCTGGGGCCAACGTCCTGACTTTC; cdr3_aa: CASSRTSSERSGANVLTF
j_call: TRBJ2-7; clone_size: many; v_call: TRBV7-2; d_call: TRBD1; cdr3_nt: TGTGCCAGCAGCCGGCTGGGACAGTCCTACGAGCAGTACTTC; cdr3_aa: CASSRLGQSYEQYF
j_call: TRBJ2-7; clone_size: many; v_call: TRBV7-9; d_call: TRBD2; cdr3_nt: TGTGCCAGCAGCTTGGGACTAGCGGGTACCGAGCAGTACTTC; cdr3_aa: CASSLGLAGTEQYF
j_call: TRBJ2-7; clone_size: .; v_call: TRBV24-1; d_call: .; cdr3_nt: TGTGCCACCAGTGACGAGGACTACGAGCAGTACTTC; cdr3_aa: CATSDEDYEQYF
j_call: TRBJ2-1; clone_size: .; v_call: TRBV29-1; d_call: .; cdr3_nt: TGCAGCGTTGAAAACGCCAACTCCTACAATGAGCAGTTCTTC; cdr3_aa: CSVENANSYNEQFF
j_call: TRBJ2-7; clone_size: many; v_call: TRBV5-8; d_call: TRBD1; cdr3_nt: TGTGCCAGCAGCTTAGGGACAGCTGGCCTCTCCTACGAGCAGTACTTC; cdr3_aa: CASSLGTAGLSYEQYF
j_call: TRBJ1-1; clone_size: many; v_call: TRBV11-3; d_call: .; cdr3_nt: TGTGCCAGCAGCATGAGGGGTCTGGTGAACACTGAAGCTTTCTTT; cdr3_aa: CASSMRGLVNTEAFF
j_call: TRBJ2-7; clone_size: few; v_call: TRBV7-8; d_call: TRBD2; cdr3_nt: TGTGCCAGCAGCTTAGACCCGGGGGGTGAACACTTC; cdr3_aa: CASSLDPGGEHF
j_call: TRBJ2-7; clone_size: many; v_call: TRBV7-9; d_call: .; cdr3_nt: TGTGCCAGCAGCTATGGGACTGGTGAGCAGTACTTC; cdr3_aa: CASSYGTGEQYF
j_call: TRBJ2-7; clone_size: once; v_call: TRBV7-9; d_call: TRBD1; cdr3_nt: TGTGCCAGCAGCCACCTCCGGGACAGCTACGAGCAGTACTTC; cdr3_aa: CASSHLRDSYEQYF
j_call: TRBJ2-1; clone_size: .; v_call: TRBV29-1; d_call: TRBD2; cdr3_nt: TGCAGCGTTGCGGGAGGCCTCTACAATGAGCAGTTCTTC; cdr3_aa: CSVAGGLYNEQFF
j_call: TRBJ2-4; clone_size: .; v_call: TRBV7-9; d_call: .; cdr3_nt: TGTGCCAGCAGCTTAGGCCCTGGAGGGGGTAGGGACATTCAGTACTTC; cdr3_aa: CASSLGPGGGRDIQYF
j_call: TRBJ2-3; clone_size: .; v_call: TRBV7-8; d_call: .; cdr3_nt: TGTGCCGGCAGCTTAGAACAGAGCACAGATACGCAGTATTTT; cdr3_aa: CAGSLEQSTDTQYF
j_call: TRBJ2-2; clone_size: few; v_call: TRBV6-5; d_call: .; cdr3_nt: TGTGCCAGCAGACAGGGAAACACCGGGGAGCTGTTTTTT; cdr3_aa: CASRQGNTGELFF
j_call: TRBJ2-7; clone_size: many; v_call: TRBV19; d_call: .; cdr3_nt: TGTGCCAGTAGTAAAACCGAGTTCTCCGAGCAGTACTTC; cdr3_aa: CASSKTEFSEQYF
j_call: TRBJ2-3; clone_size: few; v_call: TRBV19; d_call: TRBD2; cdr3_nt: TGTGCCAGTAAAAGGACTAGCGCTGAAGATACGCAGTATTTT; cdr3_aa: CASKRTSAEDTQYF
j_call: TRBJ2-1; clone_size: .; v_call: TRBV7-8; d_call: .; cdr3_nt: TGTGCCAGCAGCTTAGCTGCCGGGACGGGAGTCTATGAGCAGTTCTTC; cdr3_aa: CASSLAAGTGVYEQFF
j_call: TRBJ1-5; clone_size: many; v_call: TRBV24-1; d_call: .; cdr3_nt: TGTGCCACCAGTGTGGAAAATCAGCCCCAGCATTTT; cdr3_aa: CATSVENQPQHF
j_call: TRBJ1-2; clone_size: many; v_call: TRBV7-8; d_call: TRBD1; cdr3_nt: TGTGCCAGCAGCTTAGCGGGACAGCCTACTAACTATGGCTACACCTTC; cdr3_aa: CASSLAGQPTNYGYTF
j_call: TRBJ1-2; clone_size: many; v_call: TRBV14; d_call: .; cdr3_nt: TGTGCCAGCAGCCAAGCCATCTCCTATGGCTACACCTTC; cdr3_aa: CASSQAISYGYTF
j_call: TRBJ1-1; clone_size: many; v_call: TRBV5-8; d_call: TRBD1; cdr3_nt: TGTGCCAGCAGCGAGGGGGCGGAAATCACTGAAGCTTTCTTT; cdr3_aa: CASSEGAEITEAFF
j_call: TRBJ1-2; clone_size: .; v_call: TRBV7-6; d_call: TRBD1; cdr3_nt: TGTGCCAGCAGCCACCTCCGGGGGGACAGGCGCGATGGCTACACCTTC; cdr3_aa: CASSHLRGDRRDGYTF
j_call: TRBJ1-1; clone_size: many; v_call: TRBV4-2; d_call: TRBD1; cdr3_nt: TGTGCCAGCAGCCAAGGGTTCGGGACAGGGGACACTGAAGCTTTCTTT; cdr3_aa: CASSQGFGTGDTEAFF
j_call: TRBJ2-7; clone_size: many; v_call: TRBV20-1; d_call: TRBD2; cdr3_nt: TGCAGTGCTAGAGAGTCGGGTCTAGCGGGAGGCTCCTACGAGCAGTACTTC; cdr3_aa: CSARESGLAGGSYEQYF
j_call: TRBJ2-7; clone_size: many; v_call: TRBV7-9; d_call: .; cdr3_nt: TGTGCCAGCAGTCCAGGGACGGACGAGCAGTACTTC; cdr3_aa: CASSPGTDEQYF
j_call: TRBJ2-1; clone_size: .; v_call: TRBV2; d_call: .; cdr3_nt: TGTGCCAGCACCAAGGACGCCGGTAATGAGCAGTTCTTC; cdr3_aa: CASTKDAGNEQFF
j_call: TRBJ1-5; clone_size: .; v_call: TRBV19; d_call: .; cdr3_nt: TGTGCCAGTAGTATGGGAGGGGCGTCACAGCCCCAGCATTTT; cdr3_aa: CASSMGGASQPQHF
j_call: TRBJ1-1; clone_size: many; v_call: TRBV10-3; d_call: .; cdr3_nt: TGTGCCACCCACGGCGGGAACACTGAAGCTTTCTTT; cdr3_aa: CATHGGNTEAFF
j_call: TRBJ2-7; clone_size: once; v_call: TRBV9; d_call: .; cdr3_nt: TGTGCCAGCACCAACTCCGGGACGGATTCCGAGCAGTACTTC; cdr3_aa: CASTNSGTDSEQYF
j_call: TRBJ1-4; clone_size: .; v_call: TRBV5-5; d_call: .; cdr3_nt: TGTGCCAGCAGCTTTTTCCCGCAGGGCCGGGTGCGTACTAATGAAAAACTGTTTTTT; cdr3_aa: CASSFFPQGRVRTNEKLFF
j_call: TRBJ2-2; clone_size: few; v_call: TRBV7-9; d_call: .; cdr3_nt: TGTGCCAGCAGTCCCCCGGCCGGGGAGCTGTTTTTT; cdr3_aa: CASSPPAGELFF
j_call: TRBJ2-7; clone_size: .; v_call: TRBV7-2; d_call: TRBD2; cdr3_nt: TGTGCCAGCAGCTTAATGTTGGCGGGAGCCACAGATACGCAGTACTTC; cdr3_aa: CASSLMLAGATDTQYF
j_call: TRBJ1-2; clone_size: .; v_call: TRBV19; d_call: .; cdr3_nt: TGTGCCAGTATCTCACAGGGTGGCTACACCTTC; cdr3_aa: CASISQGGYTF